Listed here are 30 T cell receptor beta chains from one sample, sequenced in a study of OX40 agonist ivuxolimab in advanced cancers. The assay was immunoSEQ multiplex PCR, and TCRdb's table has in-frame clones only and misses some. The table has 30,000 to 35,000 clones, around 84% seen once. Sequences were derived from CD4+ or CD8+ T cells sorted from blood, sampled in a trial of the OX40 agonist ivuxolimab. These receptors were collected from an adult with an advanced solid tumor such as melanoma, head and neck, liver or kidney cancer.

The chain is built from TRBV27 and TRBJ2-7; perhaps TRBD1 as D (6 bases). CDR1 MNHEY and CDR2 SMNVEV come from the germline V gene (reference sequence). Trimming shortened V by 1 base and J by 5 bases, and 9 bases separated the two germline ends. The length of the CDR3 is 13 residues. CDR3 bases: TGTGCCAGCAGTTTATGGAGGACAGACGAGCAGTACTTC. It translates to CASSLWRTDEQYF.

This clone was seen more than once but under ten times. The chain combines TRBV29-1 with TRBJ1-4, with D uncertain. The CDR3 is 14 amino acids. The ends were cut back, 1 base at V and 10 bases at J, with 16 bases in the middle. Germline lookup yields CDR1 SQVTM and CDR2 ANQGSEA. CDR3: CSVEAGDVEAKLFF. DNA of the CDR3: TGCAGCGTTGAAGCTGGGGATGTTGAAGCAAAACTGTTTTTT.

The chain combines TRBV28 with TRBJ1-2, with D unresolved. Germline V CDR1 and CDR2: MDHEN, SYDVKM. This CDR3 region has 14 residues. Trimming removed 5 bases at V and 5 bases at J, with 15 bases between. CDR3 sequence (DNA): TGTGCCAGCAGTCTCCCGGGAGGGAGTTATGGCTACACCTTC. It yields the protein CASSLPGGSYGYTF.

The chain is built from TRBV25-1 and TRBJ1-1; D unresolved. Germline V gene sequence: CDR1 MGHDK, CDR2 SYGVNS. The CDR3 is 13 amino acids. V lost 2 bases to trimming and J lost 4 bases, with 8 bases between them. CDR3 sequence (DNA): TGTGCCAGCAGTGAAATCGGTAGCACTGAAGCTTTCTTT. Its translation: CASSEIGSTEAFF.

The V and J genes are TRBV19 and TRBJ1-2, with D unresolved. Looked up from germline, CDR1 is LNHDA and CDR2 is SQIVND (reference sequence). V was clipped by 1 base and J by 6 bases, with 12 bases between them. The CDR3 totals 14 residues. The CDR3 DNA is TGTGCCAGTAGTATAGTCGTACAGCCCGATGGCTACACCTTC. Translating gives CASSIVVQPDGYTF.

V is TRBV28 and J is TRBJ2-7; tentatively, D is TRBD1 (5 bases). CDR3 length equals 13 residues. The germline gives CDR1 MDHEN, CDR2 SYDVKM. V was trimmed by 6 bases and J by 3 bases, leaving 12 bases between them. This CDR3 is CASRWGPLYEQYF. The CDR3 DNA is TGTGCCAGCAGATGGGGCCCCCTCTACGAGCAGTACTTC.

This chain uses TRBV6-6 with TRBJ1-1, with 8 bases identical to TRBD1. The V gene's germline CDR1 is MNHNY and CDR2 SVGAGI (reference sequence). This CDR3 contains 14 residues. V gave up 7 bases and J gave up 1 base; unmatched junction bases: 5. The CDR3 bases are TGTGCCAGCACCAAGACAGGGGAGAACACTGAAGCTTTCTTT. Translation gives CASTKTGENTEAFF.

The chain couples TRBV30 to TRBJ1-2; D is ambiguous. CDR3 size: 11 residues. The germline V and J ends were trimmed by 3 bases and 8 bases, with 10 bases remaining between them. CDR1 GTSNPN and CDR2 SVGIG come from the germline V gene (reference sequence). In nucleotides, the CDR3 is TGTGCCTGGAGGGGCAGGAGAGGCTACACCTTC. It translates to CAWRGRRGYTF.

J is TRBJ2-7 and V is TRBV21-1. TRBV21-1 is tagged as a pseudogene. The CDR3 sequence is 11 residues long. The CDR3 reads CASSLVYEQYF. CDR3 nucleotides: TGTGCCAGCAGTTTGGTCTACGAGCAGTACTTC.

This clone was picked up a small number of times. This chain joins TRBV5-1 and TRBJ1-1, with D perhaps matching TRBD1 (6 bases). Trimming shortened V by 4 bases and J by 1 base, and 14 bases separated the two germline ends. This CDR3 is 15 amino acids long. Germline assignment: CDR1 SGHRS and CDR2 YFSETQ. In DNA, the CDR3 is TGCGCCAGCAGCAGCATATCCAGGGGGAACACTGAAGCTTTCTTT. Translating it yields CASSSISRGNTEAFF.

The chain combines TRBV28 with TRBJ2-7; unclear D gene. This CDR3 has 13 residues. V lost 5 bases and J 6 bases, leaving 14 bases between the germline ends. Germline CDR1 and CDR2: MDHEN and SYDVKM. CDR3 DNA: TGTGCCAGCAGTACGACTGGGTTTGGCGAGCAGTACTTC. Residues: CASSTTGFGEQYF.

This chain connects TRBV6-5 to TRBJ1-5, with a possible D match to TRBD1 (6 bases). Germline V gene data show CDR1 as MNHEY and CDR2 as SVGAGI. CDR3 length equals 14 residues. The V end lost 4 bases, the J end lost 6 bases, and 13 bases lay between the germline ends. In DNA, the CDR3 is TGTGCCAGCAGTTCTTTACAGGGAGGTCAGCCCCAGCATTTT. Translating gives CASSSLQGGQPQHF.

This chain links TRBV7-9 with TRBJ2-7, with D tentatively TRBD1 or TRBD2 (6 bases each). Germline V gene data show CDR1 as SEHNR and CDR2 as FQNEAQ (reference sequence). This CDR3 region has 17 residues. The ends were cut back, 4 bases at V and 0 bases at J, with 19 bases in the middle. CDR3 region: CASSSLEGGPSSYEQYF. CDR3 coding DNA: TGTGCCAGCAGCTCTCTCGAGGGGGGCCCGAGCTCCTACGAGCAGTACTTC. Drawing the rest from reference TRBV7-9 and TRBJ2-7, the complete variable domain is DTGVSQNPRHKITKRGQNVTFRCDPISEHNRLYWYRQTLGQGPEFLTYFQNEAQLEKSRLLSDRFSAERPKGSFSTLEIQRTEQGDSAMYLCASSSLEGGPSSYEQYFGPGTRLTVT.

The V call is TRBV9, the J call TRBJ2-3; 12 bases fit TRBD2. The CDR3 loop spans 17 amino acids. V lost 1 base and J lost 9; bases outside the gene matches: 12. The germline CDR1 and CDR2 sequences are SGDLS and YYNGEE. The CDR3 nucleotides are TGTGCCAGCAGCGTAAGACTAGCGGGAGAGGGCTTGGGGACGCAGTATTTT. It yields the protein CASSVRLAGEGLGTQYF. Together with reference TRBV9 and TRBJ2-3, the CDR3 gives the full variable domain: DSGVTQTPKHLITATGQRVTLRCSPRSGDLSVYWYQQSLDQGLQFLIQYYNGEERAKGNILERFSAQQFPDLHSELNLSSLELGDSALYFCASSVRLAGEGLGTQYFGPGTRLTVL.

V is TRBV9 and J is TRBJ2-7, with TRBD1 matching over 7 bases. From germline, CDR1 is SGDLS and CDR2 YYNGEE. This CDR3 has 14 residues. The trim removed 3 bases at V and 2 bases at J, leaving 5 bases unmatched. The CDR3 protein is CASSGRDSTYEQYF. Written as DNA, the CDR3 is TGTGCCAGCAGCGGCCGGGACAGTACCTACGAGCAGTACTTC.

This clone was counted once. V is TRBV9 and J is TRBJ1-4; 8 nucleotides align to TRBD1. J lost 4 bases, V lost 0 bases, and 8 bases had no gene match. The CDR3 has 17 residues. Germline V gene data show CDR1 as SGDLS and CDR2 as YYNGEE. In nucleotides, the CDR3 is TGTGCCAGCAGCGTAGCCCCACTACAGGGGGATAATGAAAAACTGTTTTTT. This gives the protein CASSVAPLQGDNEKLFF. Full variable domain (outside the CDR3, taken from reference TRBV9 and TRBJ1-4): DSGVTQTPKHLITATGQRVTLRCSPRSGDLSVYWYQQSLDQGLQFLIQYYNGEERAKGNILERFSAQQFPDLHSELNLSSLELGDSALYFCASSVAPLQGDNEKLFFGSGTQLSVL.

This clone was recorded once. The chain couples TRBV7-9 to TRBJ2-5; tentatively, D is TRBD1 (6 bases). The CDR3 is 15 amino acids. The germline V gene encodes CDR1 SEHNR and CDR2 FQNEAQ (reference sequence). With 0 bases removed from V and 1 base from J, the gap between germline ends came to 9 bases. The CDR3 sequence is CASSLAQGFQETQYF. CDR3 sequence (DNA): TGTGCCAGCAGCTTAGCCCAGGGGTTCCAAGAGACCCAGTACTTC.

CDR3 residues: CSVEGDGEGSYEQYF. The CDR3 DNA sequence: TGCAGCGTTGAAGGGGACGGGGAAGGGTCCTACGAGCAGTACTTC. The chain couples TRBV29-1 to TRBJ2-7, with D perhaps being TRBD1 or TRBD2 (5 bases each). Germline V gene data show CDR1 as SQVTM and CDR2 as ANQGSEA. The V end lost 1 base, the J end lost 1 base, and 14 bases lay between the germline ends. This CDR3 contains 15 residues.

The chain joins TRBV5-1 to TRBJ2-3; D possibly matches TRBD1 or TRBD2 (6 bases each). Trimming removed 0 bases from V and 6 bases from J, with 11 bases in between. Germline V gene sequence: CDR1 SGHRS, CDR2 YFSETQ. There are 14 residues in the CDR3. CDR3 sequence: CASSLVTGRDTQYF. The CDR3 region has the DNA TGCGCCAGCAGCTTGGTTACAGGGAGGGATACGCAGTATTTT.

In its sample, this clone was seen a few times. The chain has TRBV7-2 and TRBJ2-5, with D perhaps matching TRBD2 (6 bases). This CDR3 has 17 amino acids. Germline CDR1 is SGHTA and CDR2 is FQGNSA. The V end was cut by 5 bases, the J end by 5 bases, with 24 bases between. The CDR3 sequence: CASSLRGEPGAGETQYF. CDR3 sequence (DNA): TGTGCCAGCAGCCTCCGAGGGGAACCTGGGGCGGGGGAGACCCAGTACTTC. Together with reference TRBV7-2 and TRBJ2-5, the CDR3 gives the full variable domain: GAGVSQSPSNKVTEKGKDVELRCDPISGHTALYWYRQSLGQGLEFLIYFQGNSAPDKSGLPSDRFSAERTGGSVSTLTIQRTQQEDSAVYLCASSLRGEPGAGETQYFGPGTRLLVL.

The chain combines TRBV4-3 with TRBJ2-1, with D possibly being TRBD1 or TRBD2 (7 bases each). Germline lookup yields CDR1 LGHNA and CDR2 YSLEER. The length of the CDR3 is 15 residues. Between the trimmed V and J ends, which lost 0 bases and 4 bases, there was a span of 10 bases. CDR3 loop: CASSQDQGGYNEQFF. Here the CDR3 DNA reads TGCGCCAGCAGCCAAGATCAGGGGGGGTACAATGAGCAGTTCTTC.

The chain joins TRBV4-1 to TRBJ1-2; 7 positions match TRBD1. Germline V CDR1 and CDR2: MGHRA, YSYEKL. CDR3 size: 15 residues. Losses at the gene ends were 5 bases for V and 3 bases for J; bases not matched to a gene: 9. The CDR3 coding sequence is TGCGCCAGCAGCTACGCGACAGGGAGAGACTATGGCTACACCTTC. Translating gives CASSYATGRDYGYTF.

The V call is TRBV9, the J call TRBJ2-3; unclear D gene. The V and J ends lost 4 bases and 1 base respectively, with 1 base between them. The CDR3 extends over 11 amino acids. Germline V gene sequence: CDR1 SGDLS, CDR2 YYNGEE. CDR3 sequence: CASSRTDTQYF. CDR3 coding DNA: TGTGCCAGCAGCCGCACAGATACGCAGTATTTT.

This chain uses TRBV9 with TRBJ2-7, with D maybe TRBD2 (6 bases). CDR3 length equals 14 residues. Germline CDR1 SGDLS, CDR2 YYNGEE. V was cut by 6 bases and J by 5 bases, with 18 bases left in between. The CDR3 DNA follows: TGTGCCAGCAAACCGGCCCCCGGGAGCGACGAGCAGTACTTC. This encodes CASKPAPGSDEQYF.

This chain uses TRBV2 with TRBJ1-2; D gene uncertain. V dropped 4 bases and J dropped 4 bases, with 25 bases sitting between them. Germline V gives CDR1 SNHLY, CDR2 FYNNEI. The CDR3 contains 18 residues. In nucleotides, the CDR3 is TGTGCCAGCAGTGGTGGGGAGATAGTCTTGAGGCGCTTCTATGGCTACACCTTC. It encodes CASSGGEIVLRRFYGYTF.

This chain joins TRBV9 and TRBJ1-2; possibly TRBD1 for D (5 bases). V lost 3 bases to trimming and J lost 4 bases, with 19 bases between them. The CDR3 sequence is 16 residues long. Germline CDR1 SGDLS, CDR2 YYNGEE. The CDR3 nucleotides are TGTGCCAGCAGCGGGCCGGATGAAGGGCAGGGCTATGGCTACACCTTC. Protein sequence: CASSGPDEGQGYGYTF.

V usage is TRBV30 and J usage is TRBJ2-7; D remains unclear. The germline V gene has CDR1 GTSNPN and CDR2 SVGIG (reference sequence). Trimming removed 4 bases at V and 2 bases at J, with 15 bases between. The CDR3 is 14 amino acids. DNA of the CDR3: TGTGCCTGGACCCCCGGCGCCAAGCCCTACGAGCAGTACTTC. This codes for CAWTPGAKPYEQYF.

In its sample, this clone was seen once. CDR3 sequence: CASSIMDSSYEQYF. The CDR3 region has the DNA TGTGCCAGTAGTATAATGGACAGTTCCTACGAGCAGTACTTC. V and J are TRBV19 and TRBJ2-7; D might be TRBD1 (6 bases). The CDR3 contains 14 residues. The V end lost 2 bases, the J end lost 1 base, and 9 bases lay between the germline ends. Per germline, CDR1 LNHDA and CDR2 SQIVND (reference sequence). The entire variable domain, with the rest obtained from reference TRBV19 and TRBJ2-7, is as follows: DGGITQSPKYLFRKEGQNVTLSCEQNLNHDAMYWYRQDPGQGLRLIYYSQIVNDFQKGDIAEGYSVSREKKESFPLTVTSAQKNPTAFYLCASSIMDSSYEQYFGPGTRLTVT.

V usage is TRBV15 and J usage is TRBJ2-1; D call uncertain. The CDR3 is 11 residues long. CDR1 and CDR2 from the germline V gene are LNHNV and YYDKDF (reference sequence). V was trimmed by 2 bases and J by 4 bases, leaving 0 bases between them. CDR3 in amino acids: CATSRYNEQFF. For the CDR3, the DNA is TGTGCCACCAGCAGATACAATGAGCAGTTCTTC.

J is TRBJ2-1 and V is TRBV7-9; D is uncertain. Trimming took 1 base from V and 5 from J, leaving 0 bases between them. The CDR3 runs 11 residues. The germline CDR1 and CDR2 sequences are SEHNR and FQNEAQ (reference sequence). The CDR3: CASSLDNEQFF. CDR3 nucleotides: TGTGCCAGCAGCTTAGACAATGAGCAGTTCTTC. The whole variable domain, remainder taken from reference TRBV7-9 and TRBJ2-1, is DTGVSQNPRHKITKRGQNVTFRCDPISEHNRLYWYRQTLGQGPEFLTYFQNEAQLEKSRLLSDRFSAERPKGSFSTLEIQRTEQGDSAMYLCASSLDNEQFFGPGTRLTVL.